These 17 T cell receptor beta chains were all obtained from the same sample, sequenced in a study of T cell responses to AZD1222 COVID-19 vaccine. Generated by immunoSEQ multiplex PCR, the TCRdb table keeps only in-frame clones and is missing some. The table lists approximately 160,000 clones, 85% to 95% of them singletons. Sequenced here: peripheral blood, sampled on day 0 of AZD1222 vaccination. The receptors stem from an adult in good health.

The rearrangement uses TRBV6-5 and TRBJ1-2; D gene uncertain. The CDR3 is 13 amino acids. CDR1 MNHEY and CDR2 SVGAGI come from the germline V gene. With 5 bases removed from V and 5 bases from J, the gap between germline ends came to 12 bases. In DNA, the CDR3 is TGTGCCAGCAGTCGTCGGTTAGTGTATGGCTACACCTTC. Its protein is CASSRRLVYGYTF.

The gene calls are TRBV30 and TRBJ1-1; a possible D gene is TRBD1 (6 bases). The CDR3 is 13 amino acids. The V gene's germline CDR1 is GTSNPN and CDR2 SVGIG (reference sequence). The V and J ends lost 7 bases and 4 bases respectively, with 16 bases between them. The CDR3, as DNA: TGTGCCTTACAGACAGGCTCCGGCACTGAAGCTTTCTTT. This encodes CALQTGSGTEAFF.

This chain links TRBV5-6 with TRBJ1-5; TRBD1 aligns across 8 bases. CDR1 is SGHDT and CDR2 is YYEEEE in the germline V gene. Trimming removed 6 bases from V and 5 bases from J; junction bases left unmatched: 7. The CDR3 spans 14 residues. CDR3 in amino acids: CASTWTGSDQPQHF. The CDR3 coding sequence is TGTGCCAGCACCTGGACAGGGTCGGATCAGCCCCAGCATTTT.

V and J are TRBV4-2 and TRBJ1-1, with D hard to call. With 1 base removed from V and 1 base from J, the gap between germline ends came to 7 bases. Germline CDR1 LGHNA, CDR2 YNFKEQ. The CDR3 totals 14 residues. This CDR3 reads CASSQGSRNTEAFF. The DNA for the CDR3 is TGTGCCAGCAGCCAAGGGAGTCGGAACACTGAAGCTTTCTTT.

The chain uses TRBV12-3 or TRBV12-4 and TRBJ2-4, with 7 bases matching TRBD2. The CDR3 runs to 13 residues. Trimming cost V 1 base and J 7 bases; bases outside gene matches: 1. CDR3 loop: CASSLDGGNIQYF. As DNA, the CDR3 is TGTGCCAGCAGTTTAGACGGGGGGAACATTCAGTACTTC.

J is TRBJ1-2 and V is TRBV7-9; 7 nucleotides agree with TRBD1. CDR1 and CDR2 from the germline V gene are SEHNR and FQNEAQ (reference sequence). The length of the CDR3 is 14 residues. V lost 5 bases, J lost 6 bases, and 9 bases stayed unmatched. The CDR3 is CASSPRAGGHGYTF. In nucleotides, the CDR3 is TGTGCCAGCAGCCCTCGGGCAGGGGGACATGGCTACACCTTC.

V gene TRBV19 combines with J gene TRBJ1-5, with D possibly TRBD1 on 6 matching bases. The germline V gene encodes CDR1 LNHDA and CDR2 SQIVND (reference sequence). V gave up 3 bases and J gave up 2 bases, with 17 bases separating them. This CDR3 has 17 residues. CDR3 region: CASSISWGRLGNQPQHF. The CDR3 bases are TGTGCCAGTAGTATTAGTTGGGGGCGGCTGGGCAATCAGCCCCAGCATTTT.

This clone was found a few times. V and J are TRBV20-1 and TRBJ1-3; D may be TRBD1 (5 bases). CDR1 is DFQATT, CDR2 SNEGSKA, per germline (reference sequence). V was pared by 3 bases and J by 0 bases, with 18 bases between. The CDR3 length is 17 residues. CDR3 nucleotides: TGCAGTGCTAGTAGGGTCGCAGGGTTTGTCTCTGGAAACACCATATATTTT. Translation gives CSASRVAGFVSGNTIYF.

V gene TRBV5-1 combines with J gene TRBJ1-2; the D is unclear. Trimming removed 1 base at V and 3 bases at J, with 13 bases between. Germline V gene sequence: CDR1 SGHRS, CDR2 YFSETQ. The CDR3 consists of 15 residues. The CDR3 bases are TGCGCCAGCAGCTTGCAACCTGGGAATGACTATGGCTACACCTTC. This sequence encodes CASSLQPGNDYGYTF.

This chain links TRBV19 with TRBJ1-2; D call uncertain. The V and J ends lost 1 base and 3 bases respectively, with 12 bases between them. The CDR3 runs 15 residues. Germline V gene data show CDR1 as LNHDA and CDR2 as SQIVND (reference sequence). CDR3 sequence (DNA): TGTGCCAGTAGTATAGGGGTAGGATACGACTATGGCTACACCTTC. As protein: CASSIGVGYDYGYTF.

The chain employs TRBV30 and TRBJ2-7, with D unclear. V shed 0 bases and J shed 3 bases, with 24 bases lying between them. The germline CDR1 and CDR2 sequences are GTSNPN and SVGIG (reference sequence). This CDR3 contains 18 residues. The CDR3 nucleotides are TGTGCCTGGAGTGTAAAGGATACCCTCCAATTCCACAGCTACGAGCAGTACTTC. This translates into CAWSVKDTLQFHSYEQYF.

The rearrangement uses TRBV13 and TRBJ2-7; TRBD1 is a possible D gene (5 bases). Germline CDR1 is PRHDT and CDR2 is FYEKMQ (reference sequence). The V end was cut by 0 bases, the J end by 5 bases, with 11 bases between. The CDR3 totals 14 residues. The CDR3, as DNA: TGTGCCAGCAGCTTAGGCGGCAGGGTGAACGAGCAGTACTTC. It codes for CASSLGGRVNEQYF.

The rearrangement joins TRBV10-3 to TRBJ1-1; D gene ambiguous. This CDR3 comprises 12 residues. Looked up from germline, CDR1 is ENHRY and CDR2 is SYGVKD. V dropped 4 bases and J dropped 2 bases, with 5 bases sitting between them. As DNA, the CDR3 is TGTGCCATCAGTGGGAGCAACACTGAAGCTTTCTTT. This translates into CAISGSNTEAFF.

The chain has TRBV6-5 and TRBJ1-4; the D gene is possibly TRBD1 (5 bases). Germline values: CDR1 MNHEY, CDR2 SVGAGI. This CDR3 contains 15 residues. V dropped 5 bases and J dropped 8 bases, with 18 bases sitting between them. CDR3 protein: CASSPGGGVWEKLFF. CDR3 coding DNA: TGTGCCAGCAGTCCAGGAGGAGGGGTCTGGGAAAAACTGTTTTTT.

The rearrangement links TRBV6-1 to TRBJ1-2, with TRBD1 identical over 9 bases. Germline values: CDR1 MNHNS, CDR2 SASEGT. This CDR3 is 16 amino acids long. Losses at the gene ends were 3 bases for V and 2 bases for J; bases not matched to a gene: 7. In DNA, the CDR3 is TGTGCCAGCAGTGACCGGGACAGGGAGTCCAACTATGGCTACACCTTC. Its translation: CASSDRDRESNYGYTF.

The chain's CDR3 is CASSLTGYSGNTIYF. Written as DNA, the CDR3 is TGCGCCAGCAGCCTCACAGGGTACTCTGGAAACACCATATATTTT. The chain uses TRBV5-1 and TRBJ1-3; D is possibly TRBD1 (6 bases). The CDR3 loop spans 15 amino acids. Germline loops: CDR1 SGHRS, CDR2 YFSETQ. V lost 4 bases and J 0 bases, leaving 11 bases between the germline ends. Variable domain in full (rest from reference TRBV5-1 and TRBJ1-3): KAGVTQTPRYLIKTRGQQVTLSCSPISGHRSVSWYQQTPGQGLQFLFEYFSETQRNKGNFPGRFSGRQFSNSRSEMNVSTLELGDSALYLCASSLTGYSGNTIYFGEGSWLTVV.

The V and J genes are TRBV11-3 and TRBJ2-7; 10 bases map to TRBD2. The V segment lost 0 bases and the J segment 3 bases; nucleotides outside the gene matches: 2. The germline gives CDR1 SGHNT, CDR2 YENEEA. There are 15 residues in the CDR3. CDR3 in DNA: TGTGCCAGCAGCTTAGATTTAGCGGGGGGCTACGAGCAGTACTTC. Its translation is CASSLDLAGGYEQYF.